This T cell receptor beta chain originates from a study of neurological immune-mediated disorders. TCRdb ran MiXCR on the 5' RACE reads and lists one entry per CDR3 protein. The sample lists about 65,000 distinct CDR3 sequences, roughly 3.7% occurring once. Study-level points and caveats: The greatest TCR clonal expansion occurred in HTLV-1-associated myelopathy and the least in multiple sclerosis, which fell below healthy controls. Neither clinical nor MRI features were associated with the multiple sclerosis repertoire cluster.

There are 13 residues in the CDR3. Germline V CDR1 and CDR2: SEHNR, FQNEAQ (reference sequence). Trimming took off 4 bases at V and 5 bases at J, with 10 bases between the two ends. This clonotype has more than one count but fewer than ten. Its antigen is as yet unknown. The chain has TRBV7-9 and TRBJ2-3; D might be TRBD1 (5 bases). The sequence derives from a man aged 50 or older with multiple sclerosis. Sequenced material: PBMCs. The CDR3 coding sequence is TGTGCCAGCAGCTCAGGGTTTAAAGATACGCAGTATTTT. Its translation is CASSSGFKDTQYF.